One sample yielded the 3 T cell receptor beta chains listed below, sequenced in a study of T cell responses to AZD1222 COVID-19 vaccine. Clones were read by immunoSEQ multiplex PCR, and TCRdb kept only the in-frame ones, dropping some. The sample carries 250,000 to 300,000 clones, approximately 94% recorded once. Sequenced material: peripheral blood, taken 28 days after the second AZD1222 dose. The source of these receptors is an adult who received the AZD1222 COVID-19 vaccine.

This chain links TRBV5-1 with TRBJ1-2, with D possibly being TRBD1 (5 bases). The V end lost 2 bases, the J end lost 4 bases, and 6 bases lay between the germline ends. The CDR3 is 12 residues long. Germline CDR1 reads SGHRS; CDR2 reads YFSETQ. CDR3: CASSFDSYGYTF. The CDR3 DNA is TGCGCCAGCAGCTTCGACAGCTATGGCTACACCTTC.

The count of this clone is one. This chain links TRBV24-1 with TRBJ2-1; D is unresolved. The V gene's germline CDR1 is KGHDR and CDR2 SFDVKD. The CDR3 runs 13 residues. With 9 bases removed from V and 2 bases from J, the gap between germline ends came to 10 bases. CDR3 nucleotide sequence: TGTGCCACCGGGTTGGGTACCTACAATGAGCAGTTCTTC. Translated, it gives CATGLGTYNEQFF.

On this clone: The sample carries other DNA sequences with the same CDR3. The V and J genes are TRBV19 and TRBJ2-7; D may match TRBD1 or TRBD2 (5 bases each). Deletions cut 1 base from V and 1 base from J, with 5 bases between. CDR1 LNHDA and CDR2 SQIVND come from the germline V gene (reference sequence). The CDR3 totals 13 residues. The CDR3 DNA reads TGTGCCAGTAGTATAGGGGGGTCCTACGAGCAGTACTTC. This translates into CASSIGGSYEQYF.